This T cell receptor (beta chain) was captured in a study of response to subunit inactivated influenza vaccine. Findings of the study overall: Authors suggested that a seasonal influenza vaccination recruits few new T cells each time.

This clonotype has more than one count but fewer than ten. Its antigen is currently unknown. The V end was cut by 0 bases, the J end by 8 bases, with 14 bases between. Germline CDR1 is SGHVS and CDR2 is FQNEAQ. CDR3 length: 15 residues. TCRdb independently ran MiXCR on the RT-PCR reads; one entry per CDR3 protein. In the table there are around 540,000 distinct CDR3 sequences, 12% of which are singletons. This sequence originates from a middle-aged man who received an inactivated influenza vaccine. The chain recombines TRBV7-8 with TRBJ1-5; D remains unclear. The sequences come from PBMCs from blood, collected on the day of vaccination. The CDR3, as DNA: TGTGCCAGCAGCTTAGCCGGACGTGAGTGGGAGCCCCAGCATTTT. This sequence encodes CASSLAGREWEPQHF.